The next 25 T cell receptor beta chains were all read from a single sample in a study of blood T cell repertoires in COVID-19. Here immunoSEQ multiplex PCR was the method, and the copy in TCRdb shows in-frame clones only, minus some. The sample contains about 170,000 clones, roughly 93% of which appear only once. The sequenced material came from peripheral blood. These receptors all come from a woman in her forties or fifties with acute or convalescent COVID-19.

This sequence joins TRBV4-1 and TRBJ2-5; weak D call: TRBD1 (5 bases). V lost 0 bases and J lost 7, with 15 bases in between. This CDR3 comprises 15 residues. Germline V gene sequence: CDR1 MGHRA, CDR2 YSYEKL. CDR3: CASSQDRVPTGTQYF. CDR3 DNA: TGCGCCAGCAGCCAAGATCGTGTTCCTACAGGGACCCAGTACTTC.

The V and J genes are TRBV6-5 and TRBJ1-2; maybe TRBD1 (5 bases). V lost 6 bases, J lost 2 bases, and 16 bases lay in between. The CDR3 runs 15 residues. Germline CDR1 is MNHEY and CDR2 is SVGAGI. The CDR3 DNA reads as TGTGCCAGCAGACCCCAGGGATTTGAAAACTATGGCTACACCTTC. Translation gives CASRPQGFENYGYTF.

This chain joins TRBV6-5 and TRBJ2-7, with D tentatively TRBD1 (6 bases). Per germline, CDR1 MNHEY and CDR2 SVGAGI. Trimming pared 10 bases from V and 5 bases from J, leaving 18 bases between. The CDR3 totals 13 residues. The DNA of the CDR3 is TGTGCCACCAGGACAGAACCAGGCCACGAGCAGTACTTC. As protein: CATRTEPGHEQYF.

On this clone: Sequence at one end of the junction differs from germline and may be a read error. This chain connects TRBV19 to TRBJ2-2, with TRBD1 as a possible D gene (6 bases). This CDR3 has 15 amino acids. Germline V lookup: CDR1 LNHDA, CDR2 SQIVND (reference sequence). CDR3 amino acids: CANSVGHTNTGELFF. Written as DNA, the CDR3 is TGTGCCAATAGTGTGGGACACACGAACACCGGGGAGCTGTTTTTT.

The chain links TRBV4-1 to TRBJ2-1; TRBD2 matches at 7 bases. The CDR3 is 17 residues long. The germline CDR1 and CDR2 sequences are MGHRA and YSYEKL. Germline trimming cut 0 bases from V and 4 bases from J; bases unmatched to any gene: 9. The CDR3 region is CASSQEALAERYNEQFF. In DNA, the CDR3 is TGCGCCAGCAGCCAAGAGGCCCTAGCGGAGCGTTACAATGAGCAGTTCTTC.

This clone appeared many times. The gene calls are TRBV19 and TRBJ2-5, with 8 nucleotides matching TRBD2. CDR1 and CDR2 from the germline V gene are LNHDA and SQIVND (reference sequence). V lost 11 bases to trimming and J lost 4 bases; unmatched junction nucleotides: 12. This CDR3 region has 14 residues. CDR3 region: CASGAGAQGETQYF. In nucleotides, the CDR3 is TGTGCCTCCGGAGCGGGGGCTCAGGGAGAGACCCAGTACTTC.

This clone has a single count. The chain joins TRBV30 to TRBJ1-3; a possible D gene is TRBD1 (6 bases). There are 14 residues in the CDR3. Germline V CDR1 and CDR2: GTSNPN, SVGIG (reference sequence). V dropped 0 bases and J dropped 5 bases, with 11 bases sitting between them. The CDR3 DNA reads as TGTGCCTGGAGTGTAGACAGGAAGAGAAACACCATATATTTT. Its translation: CAWSVDRKRNTIYF. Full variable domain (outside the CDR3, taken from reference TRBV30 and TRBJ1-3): SQTIHQWPATLVQPVGSPLSLECTVEGTSNPNLYWYRQAAGRGLQLLFYSVGIGQISSEVPQNLSASRPQDRQFILSSKKLLLSDSGFYLCAWSVDRKRNTIYFGEGSWLTVV.

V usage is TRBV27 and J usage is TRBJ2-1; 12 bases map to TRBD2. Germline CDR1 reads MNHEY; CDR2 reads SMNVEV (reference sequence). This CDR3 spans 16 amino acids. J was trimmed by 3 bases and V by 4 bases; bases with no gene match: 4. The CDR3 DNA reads TGTGCCAGCAGTTCAGGGACTAGCGGGTTCTACAATGAGCAGTTCTTC. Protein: CASSSGTSGFYNEQFF.

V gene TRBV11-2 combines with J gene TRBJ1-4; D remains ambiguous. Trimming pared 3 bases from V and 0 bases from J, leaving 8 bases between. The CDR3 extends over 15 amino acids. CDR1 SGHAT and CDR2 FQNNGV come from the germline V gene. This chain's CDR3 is CASSLAVATNEKLFF. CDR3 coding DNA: TGTGCCAGCAGCTTGGCAGTTGCAACTAATGAAAAACTGTTTTTT.

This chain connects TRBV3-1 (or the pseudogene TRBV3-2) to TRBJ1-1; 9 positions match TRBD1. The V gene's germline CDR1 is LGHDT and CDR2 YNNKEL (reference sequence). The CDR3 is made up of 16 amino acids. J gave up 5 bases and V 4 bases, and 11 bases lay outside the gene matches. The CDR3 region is CASSLPPGTGSTEAFF. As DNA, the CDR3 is TGTGCCAGCAGCCTCCCACCCGGGACAGGGAGTACTGAAGCTTTCTTT.

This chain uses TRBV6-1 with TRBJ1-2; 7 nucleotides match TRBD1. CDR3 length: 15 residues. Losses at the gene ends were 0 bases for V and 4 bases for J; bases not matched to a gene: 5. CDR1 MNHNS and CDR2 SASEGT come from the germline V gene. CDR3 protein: CASSEAFGTAYGYTF. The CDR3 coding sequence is TGTGCCAGCAGTGAAGCGTTCGGGACAGCCTATGGCTACACCTTC.

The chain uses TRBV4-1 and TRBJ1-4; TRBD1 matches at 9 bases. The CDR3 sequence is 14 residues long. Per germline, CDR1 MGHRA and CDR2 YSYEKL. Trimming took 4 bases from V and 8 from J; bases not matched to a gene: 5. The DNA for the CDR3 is TGCGCCAGCAGCCGCGGGACAGGGCCCGAAAAACTGTTTTTT. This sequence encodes CASSRGTGPEKLFF.

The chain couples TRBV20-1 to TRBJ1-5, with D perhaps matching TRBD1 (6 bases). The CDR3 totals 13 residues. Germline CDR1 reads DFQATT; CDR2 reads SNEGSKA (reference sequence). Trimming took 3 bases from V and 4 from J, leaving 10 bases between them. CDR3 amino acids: CSASQGTNQPQHF. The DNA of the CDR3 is TGCAGTGCTAGTCAAGGGACAAATCAGCCCCAGCATTTT.

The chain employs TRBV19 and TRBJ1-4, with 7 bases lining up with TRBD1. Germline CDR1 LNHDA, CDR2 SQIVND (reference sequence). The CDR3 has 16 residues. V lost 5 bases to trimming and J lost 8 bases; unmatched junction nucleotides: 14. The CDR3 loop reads CASSVLQGQGREKLFF. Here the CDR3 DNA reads TGTGCCAGTAGTGTACTACAGGGGCAAGGAAGGGAAAAACTGTTTTTT. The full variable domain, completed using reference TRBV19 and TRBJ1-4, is DGGITQSPKYLFRKEGQNVTLSCEQNLNHDAMYWYRQDPGQGLRLIYYSQIVNDFQKGDIAEGYSVSREKKESFPLTVTSAQKNPTAFYLCASSVLQGQGREKLFFGSGTQLSVL.

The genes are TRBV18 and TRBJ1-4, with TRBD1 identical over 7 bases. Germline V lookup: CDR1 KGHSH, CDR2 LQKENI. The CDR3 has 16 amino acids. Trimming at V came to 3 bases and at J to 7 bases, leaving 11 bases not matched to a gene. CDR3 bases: TGTGCCAGCTCACCGGTTCTACAGGGGATGGGTGAAAAACTGTTTTTT. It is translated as CASSPVLQGMGEKLFF.

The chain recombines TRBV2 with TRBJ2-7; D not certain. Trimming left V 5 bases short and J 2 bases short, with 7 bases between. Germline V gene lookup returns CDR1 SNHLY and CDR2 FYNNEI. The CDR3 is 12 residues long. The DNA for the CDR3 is TGTGCCAGCAGTTCACACACCTACGAGCAGTACTTC. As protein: CASSSHTYEQYF.

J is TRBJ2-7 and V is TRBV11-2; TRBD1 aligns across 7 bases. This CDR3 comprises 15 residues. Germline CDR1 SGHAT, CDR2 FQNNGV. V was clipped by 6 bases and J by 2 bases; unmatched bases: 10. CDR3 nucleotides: TGTGCCAGCAGATTCGGGACAGCCGGTACCTACGAGCAGTACTTC. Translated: CASRFGTAGTYEQYF.

Here the CDR3 DNA reads TGTGCCAGTAGTAGGATACAGGGGGCAAGGCGATGGAATCAGCCCCAGCATTTT. Amino acids: CASSRIQGARRWNQPQHF. The chain uses TRBV19 and TRBJ1-5; 9 bases are a match to TRBD1. V shed 4 bases, J shed 4 bases, and the junction held 14 bases outside the gene matches. The CDR3 is 18 amino acids. Germline CDR1 LNHDA, CDR2 SQIVND (reference sequence).

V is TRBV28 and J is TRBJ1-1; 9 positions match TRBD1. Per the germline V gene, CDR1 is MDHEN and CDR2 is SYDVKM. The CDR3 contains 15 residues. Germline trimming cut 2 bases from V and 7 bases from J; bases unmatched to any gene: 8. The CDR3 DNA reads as TGTGCCAGCAGTTTAAAGTGGGACAGGGTGAATGAAGCTTTCTTT. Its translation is CASSLKWDRVNEAFF.

The DNA of the CDR3 is TGTGCCAGCAGCCCCCTGGGACTAGCGGATTACAATGAGCAGTTCTTC. Its translation is CASSPLGLADYNEQFF. This chain joins TRBV7-9 and TRBJ2-1; 11 bases align to TRBD2. This CDR3 comprises 16 residues. The V segment lost 5 bases and the J segment 4 bases; nucleotides outside the gene matches: 7. Looked up from germline, CDR1 is SEHNR and CDR2 is FQNEAQ (reference sequence).

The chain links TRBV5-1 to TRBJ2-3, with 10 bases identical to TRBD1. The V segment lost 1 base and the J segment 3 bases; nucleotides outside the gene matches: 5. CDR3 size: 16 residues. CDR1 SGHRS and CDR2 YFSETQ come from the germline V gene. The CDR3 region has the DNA TGCGCCAGCAGCTTGTCCGGGACAGGGGATACAGATACGCAGTATTTT. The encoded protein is CASSLSGTGDTDTQYF. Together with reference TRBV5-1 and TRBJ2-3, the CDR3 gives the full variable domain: KAGVTQTPRYLIKTRGQQVTLSCSPISGHRSVSWYQQTPGQGLQFLFEYFSETQRNKGNFPGRFSGRQFSNSRSEMNVSTLELGDSALYLCASSLSGTGDTDTQYFGPGTRLTVL.

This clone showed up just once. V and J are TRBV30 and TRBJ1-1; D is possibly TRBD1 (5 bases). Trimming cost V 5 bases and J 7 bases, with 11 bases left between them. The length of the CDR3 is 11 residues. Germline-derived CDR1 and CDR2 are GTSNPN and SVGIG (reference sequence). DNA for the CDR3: TGTGCCTGGGCACAGGTGGATGAAGCTTTCTTT. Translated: CAWAQVDEAFF.

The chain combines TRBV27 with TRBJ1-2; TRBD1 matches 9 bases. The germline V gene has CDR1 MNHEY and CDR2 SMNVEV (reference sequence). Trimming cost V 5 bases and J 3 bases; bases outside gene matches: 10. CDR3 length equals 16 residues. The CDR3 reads CASSPTTGGEYYGYTF. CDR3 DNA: TGTGCCAGCAGTCCGACGACAGGGGGGGAGTACTATGGCTACACCTTC.

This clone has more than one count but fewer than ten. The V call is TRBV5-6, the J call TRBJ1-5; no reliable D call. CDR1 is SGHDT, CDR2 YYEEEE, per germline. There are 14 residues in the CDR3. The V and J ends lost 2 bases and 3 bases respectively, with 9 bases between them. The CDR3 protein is CASSFGRDNQPQHF. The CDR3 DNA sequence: TGTGCCAGCAGCTTCGGACGGGACAATCAGCCCCAGCATTTT.

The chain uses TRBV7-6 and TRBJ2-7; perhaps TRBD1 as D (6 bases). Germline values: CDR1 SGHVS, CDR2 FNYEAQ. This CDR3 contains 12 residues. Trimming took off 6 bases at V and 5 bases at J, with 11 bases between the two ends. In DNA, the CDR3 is TGTGCCAGCAGTTTACAGGGTAACGAGCAGTACTTC. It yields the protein CASSLQGNEQYF.